This T cell receptor (beta chain) derives from a study of control samples from healthy donors and cancer patients (dated by TCRdb to the early 2020s). From the cysteine up to the phenylalanine, the CDR3 has a length of 16 residues. Only the CDR3 part of the read is kept: 48 bases, read in frame from the first base. The germline V gene yields SGHTA for CDR1 and FQGTGA for CDR2. At the junction V is shortened by 3 bases and J by 6 bases, with 20 bases in between. In regard to this clone: The antigen this receptor binds is unknown. Base qualities are missing; no much larger clone stands one base away.

Libraries were built with the immunoSEQ multiplex PCR assay. TCRdb provides this immuneACCESS table in a form limited to in-frame rearrangements. Some clones are lacking; in checked studies, under half of them reflect an unresolved V gene, and why the rest are absent is not known. For this sample there are about 76,000 clones; roughly 90% appear just once. The ten largest clones capture 9.5% of the sample. The chain is encoded by TRBV7-3 joined to TRBJ1-1, with an unclear D gene assignment. The clonotype comes from a woman in her forties or fifties with colorectal cancer. The specimen sequenced was PBMCs. The CDR3 region has the sequence CASSFFGPKRCSEAFF. The nucleotide sequence is given as TGTGCCAGCAGCTTCTTTGGGCCTAAGCGGTGTTCTGAAGCTTTCTTT.